This T cell receptor (beta chain) was recorded in a study of blood T cell repertoires in COVID-19. The wider study: PBMCs, B-cell-depleted T cells, or T cells were the source of the cDNA or gDNA that made up the material.

V was trimmed by 3 bases and J by 6 bases, leaving 14 bases between them. The CDR3 is 13 residues long. Germline V gives CDR1 GTSNPN, CDR2 SVGIG (reference sequence). Profiling relied on immunoSEQ multiplex PCR, and the TCRdb table lists in-frame clones only, not all of them. The table lists under 200,000 clones, 84% of them singletons. Material for sequencing was peripheral blood. This sequence originates from a young man with active or convalescent COVID-19. The chain couples TRBV30 to TRBJ1-2; D gene uncertain. The CDR3 spells CAWSTGRGNGYTF. CDR3 nucleotide sequence: TGTGCCTGGAGCACCGGCCGGGGAAATGGCTACACCTTC.